The entry below gives a single T cell receptor (beta chain) sequence along with its context. Its antigen is as yet unknown. The entry originates in a study of shared clonotypes between healthy human individuals. Study summary: Sampling drew on donors who were two women and a few men aged 18 to 49. Findings and limits, study-wide: A handful of donors shared about 4.5% of their naive CD4 clonotypes. A small donor pool kept down the genetic and exposure-history diversity that was represented.

The protocol was immunoSEQ multiplex PCR, while the TCRdb copy is restricted to in-frame clones and leaves out a portion. The data contain some 2,500,000 clones, less than 95% of them seen just once; the ten biggest clones take up around 0.38%. Each of the donors was a healthy adult who was HIV-negative and had not had a recent acute infection or vaccination. Sequenced sample: naive CD4+ T cells from PBMCs. Subset here: CD45RA+ positively selected. The receptor comes from a man younger than 30 in good health. Some clones in this sample may be carry-over from other donors' samples.

This CDR3 is CATSYSGSTDTQYF. The CDR3 bases are TGTGCCACCAGTTATAGCGGCAGCACAGATACGCAGTATTTT. V is TRBV15 and J is TRBJ2-3; weak D call: TRBD2 (6 bases). From germline, CDR1 is LNHNV and CDR2 YYDKDF (reference sequence). V shed 6 bases and J shed 0 bases, with 10 bases lying between them. The CDR3 is 14 residues long.